The clone carrying this T cell receptor beta chain was counted many times. Its specificity is unknown. This record belongs to a study of early T cells in non-severe SARS-CoV-2 infection. Overall study context: Bulk RNA from unsorted whole blood was sequenced; chains were unpaired.

Tagging with unique molecular identifiers was applied to individual cDNA molecules. TCRdb re-called the 5' RACE reads through MiXCR, storing one row per CDR3 protein. The profile shows tens of thousands of distinct CDR3 sequences, 6% to 8.5% of them singletons. Regarding the study as a whole: Using VDJdb, the matching emphasized anti-spike CD8 responses while missing private and CD4 specificities.

Trimming at V came to 4 bases and at J to 0 bases, leaving 6 bases not matched to a gene. CDR3 size: 14 residues. The germline CDR1 and CDR2 sequences are DFQATT and SNEGSKA (reference sequence). The rearrangement uses TRBV20-1 and TRBJ2-7, with TRBD2 matching 7 bases. Sequencing was carried out using whole blood. This TCR came from an adult who was a healthcare worker with PCR-confirmed SARS-CoV-2 infection or an uninfected control (not recorded which). CDR3 amino acids: CSAIGEGFSYEQYF. As DNA, the CDR3 is TGCAGTGCTATCGGGGAGGGCTTCTCCTACGAGCAGTACTTC.